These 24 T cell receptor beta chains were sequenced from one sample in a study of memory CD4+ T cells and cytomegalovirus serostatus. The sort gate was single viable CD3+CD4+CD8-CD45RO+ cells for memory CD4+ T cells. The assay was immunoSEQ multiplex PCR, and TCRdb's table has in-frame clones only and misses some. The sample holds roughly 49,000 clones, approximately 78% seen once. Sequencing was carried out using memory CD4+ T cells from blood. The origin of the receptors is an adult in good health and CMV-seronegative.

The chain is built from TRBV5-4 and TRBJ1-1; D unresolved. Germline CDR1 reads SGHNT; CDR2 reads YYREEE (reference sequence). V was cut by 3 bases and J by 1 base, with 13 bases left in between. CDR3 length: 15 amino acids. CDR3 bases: TGTGCCAGCAGCTACGAATCGCGCGGGAACACTGAAGCTTTCTTT. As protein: CASSYESRGNTEAFF.

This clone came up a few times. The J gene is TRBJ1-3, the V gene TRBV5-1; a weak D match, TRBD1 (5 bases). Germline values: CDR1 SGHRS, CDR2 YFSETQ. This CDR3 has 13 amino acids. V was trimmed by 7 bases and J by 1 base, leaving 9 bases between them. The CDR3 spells CASRGGSGNTIYF. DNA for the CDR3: TGCGCCAGCCGCGGGGGGTCTGGAAACACCATATATTTT.

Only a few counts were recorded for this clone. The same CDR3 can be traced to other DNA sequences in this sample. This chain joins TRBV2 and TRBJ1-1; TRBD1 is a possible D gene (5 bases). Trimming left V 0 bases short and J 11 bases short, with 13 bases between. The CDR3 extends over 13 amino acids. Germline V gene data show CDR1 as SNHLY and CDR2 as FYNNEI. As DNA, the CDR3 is TGTGCCAGCAGTGAAGCTCCAGGGCGGGGGGCTTTCTTT. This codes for CASSEAPGRGAFF.

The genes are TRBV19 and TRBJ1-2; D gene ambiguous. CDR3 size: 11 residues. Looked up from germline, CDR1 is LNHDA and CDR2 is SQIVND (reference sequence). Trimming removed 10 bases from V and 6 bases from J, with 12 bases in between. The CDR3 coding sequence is TGTGCCATCGCTGGGATCGATGGCTACACCTTC. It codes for CAIAGIDGYTF.

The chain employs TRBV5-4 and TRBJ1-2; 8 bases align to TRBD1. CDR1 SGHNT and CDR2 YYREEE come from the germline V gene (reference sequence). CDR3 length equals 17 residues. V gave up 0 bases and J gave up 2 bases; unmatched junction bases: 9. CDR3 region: CASSLEGQVARNYGYTF. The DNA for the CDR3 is TGTGCCAGCAGCTTGGAGGGACAGGTAGCACGGAACTATGGCTACACCTTC.

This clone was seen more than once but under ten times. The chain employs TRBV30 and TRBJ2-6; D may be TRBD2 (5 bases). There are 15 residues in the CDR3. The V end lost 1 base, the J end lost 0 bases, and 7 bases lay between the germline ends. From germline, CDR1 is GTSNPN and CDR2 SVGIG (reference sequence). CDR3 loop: CAWSGRDSGANVLTF. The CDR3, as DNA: TGTGCCTGGAGTGGACGGGACTCTGGGGCCAACGTCCTGACTTTC. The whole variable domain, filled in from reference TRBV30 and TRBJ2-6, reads SQTIHQWPATLVQPVGSPLSLECTVEGTSNPNLYWYRQAAGRGLQLLFYSVGIGQISSEVPQNLSASRPQDRQFILSSKKLLLSDSGFYLCAWSGRDSGANVLTFGAGSRLTVL.

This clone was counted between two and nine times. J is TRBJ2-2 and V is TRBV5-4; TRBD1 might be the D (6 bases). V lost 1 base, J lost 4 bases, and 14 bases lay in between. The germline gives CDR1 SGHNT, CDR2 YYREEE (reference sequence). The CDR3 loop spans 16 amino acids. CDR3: CASSLRPGEGTGELFF. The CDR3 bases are TGTGCCAGCAGCTTGCGGCCAGGGGAAGGCACCGGGGAGCTGTTTTTT.

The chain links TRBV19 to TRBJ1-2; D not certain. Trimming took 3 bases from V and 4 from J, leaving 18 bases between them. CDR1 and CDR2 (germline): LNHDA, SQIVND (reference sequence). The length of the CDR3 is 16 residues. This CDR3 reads CASSMFRADGSYGYTF. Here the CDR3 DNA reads TGTGCCAGTAGTATGTTTAGGGCTGACGGGAGCTATGGCTACACCTTC.

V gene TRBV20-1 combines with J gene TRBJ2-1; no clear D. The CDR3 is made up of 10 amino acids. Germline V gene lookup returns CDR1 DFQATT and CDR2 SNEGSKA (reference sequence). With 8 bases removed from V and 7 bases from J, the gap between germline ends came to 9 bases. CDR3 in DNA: TGCAGTCCCAGATTTAATGAGCAGTTCTTC. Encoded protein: CSPRFNEQFF.

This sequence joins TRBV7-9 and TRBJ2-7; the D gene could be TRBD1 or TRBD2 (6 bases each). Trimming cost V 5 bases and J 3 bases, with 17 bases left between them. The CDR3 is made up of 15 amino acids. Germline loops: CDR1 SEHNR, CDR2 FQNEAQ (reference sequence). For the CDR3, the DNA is TGTGCCAGCAGCGCGCGCGGGACACTCAACTACGAGCAGTACTTC. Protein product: CASSARGTLNYEQYF.

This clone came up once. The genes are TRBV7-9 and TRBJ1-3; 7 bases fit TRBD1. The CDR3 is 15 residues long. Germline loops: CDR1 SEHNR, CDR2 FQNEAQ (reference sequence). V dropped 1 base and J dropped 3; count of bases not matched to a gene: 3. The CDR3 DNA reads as TGTGCCAGCAGCTTAGAGGGGGCTGGTGGAAACACCATATATTTT. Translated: CASSLEGAGGNTIYF.

CDR3: CASRDRGVNTGELFF. For the CDR3, the DNA is TGTGCCAGCAGAGACAGGGGGGTGAACACCGGGGAGCTGTTTTTT. The chain carries TRBV6-1 and TRBJ2-2; 9 bases match TRBD1. Trimming cost V 6 bases and J 1 base; bases outside gene matches: 3. From germline, CDR1 is MNHNS and CDR2 SASEGT. The CDR3 has 15 amino acids.

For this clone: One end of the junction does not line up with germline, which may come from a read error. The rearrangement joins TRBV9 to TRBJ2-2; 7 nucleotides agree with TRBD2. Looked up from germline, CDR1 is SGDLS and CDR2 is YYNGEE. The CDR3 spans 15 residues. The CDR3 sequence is CASGVKAGNAGELFF. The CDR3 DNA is TGTGCCAGCGGAGTGAAAGCGGGGAACGCCGGGGAGCTGTTTTTT.

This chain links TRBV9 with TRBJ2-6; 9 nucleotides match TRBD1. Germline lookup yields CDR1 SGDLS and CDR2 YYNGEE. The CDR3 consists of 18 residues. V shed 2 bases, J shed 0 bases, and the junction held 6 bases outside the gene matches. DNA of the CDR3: TGTGCCAGCAGCGTCGGGACAGGGACGCGCTCTGGGGCCAACGTCCTGACTTTC. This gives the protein CASSVGTGTRSGANVLTF.

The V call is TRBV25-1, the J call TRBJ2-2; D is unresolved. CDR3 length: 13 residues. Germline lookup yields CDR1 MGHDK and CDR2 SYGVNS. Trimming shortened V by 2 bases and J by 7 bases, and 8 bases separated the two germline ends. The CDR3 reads CASSEGSGGELFF. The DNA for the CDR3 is TGTGCCAGCAGTGAAGGGTCCGGCGGGGAGCTGTTTTTT.

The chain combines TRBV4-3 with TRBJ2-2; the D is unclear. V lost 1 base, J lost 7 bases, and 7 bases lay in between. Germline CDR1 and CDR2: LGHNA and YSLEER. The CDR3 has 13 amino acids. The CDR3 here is CASSQGGIGELFF. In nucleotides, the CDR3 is TGCGCCAGCAGCCAAGGGGGAATCGGGGAGCTGTTTTTT.

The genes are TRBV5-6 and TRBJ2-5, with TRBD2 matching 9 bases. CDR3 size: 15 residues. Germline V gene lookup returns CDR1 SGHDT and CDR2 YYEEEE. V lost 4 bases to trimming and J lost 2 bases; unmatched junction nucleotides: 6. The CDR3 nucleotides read TGTGCCAGCAGCCCCGGGACTAGCACTCAAGAGACCCAGTACTTC. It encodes CASSPGTSTQETQYF.

The CDR3 here is CASSPKQNQGGGGNTIYF. The DNA for the CDR3 is TGTGCCAGCTCACCGAAACAGAATCAGGGAGGTGGAGGAAACACCATATATTTT. The gene calls are TRBV18 and TRBJ1-3, with TRBD1 as a possible D gene (5 bases). Germline CDR1 reads KGHSH; CDR2 reads LQKENI. Trimming pared 3 bases from V and 4 bases from J, leaving 22 bases between. The CDR3 contains 18 residues.

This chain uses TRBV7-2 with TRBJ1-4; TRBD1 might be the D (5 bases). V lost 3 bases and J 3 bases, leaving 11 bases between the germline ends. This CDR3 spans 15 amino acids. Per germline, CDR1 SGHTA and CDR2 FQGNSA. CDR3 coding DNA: TGTGCCAGCAGCTTTCGGGGGATCCCTAATGAAAAACTGTTTTTT. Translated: CASSFRGIPNEKLFF. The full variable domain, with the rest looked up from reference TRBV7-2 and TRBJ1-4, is GAGVSQSPSNKVTEKGKDVELRCDPISGHTALYWYRQSLGQGLEFLIYFQGNSAPDKSGLPSDRFSAERTGGSVSTLTIQRTQQEDSAVYLCASSFRGIPNEKLFFGSGTQLSVL.

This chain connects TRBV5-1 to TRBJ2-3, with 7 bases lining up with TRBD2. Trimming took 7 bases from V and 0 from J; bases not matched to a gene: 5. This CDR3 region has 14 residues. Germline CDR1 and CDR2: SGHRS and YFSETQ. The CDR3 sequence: CASGVGGSTDTQYF. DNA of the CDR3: TGCGCCAGCGGCGTGGGGGGGAGCACAGATACGCAGTATTTT.

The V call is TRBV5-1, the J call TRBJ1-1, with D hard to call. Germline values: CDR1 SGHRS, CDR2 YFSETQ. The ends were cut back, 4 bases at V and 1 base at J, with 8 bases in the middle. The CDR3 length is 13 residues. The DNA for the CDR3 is TGCGCCAGCAGCCTCACAAGGAACACTGAAGCTTTCTTT. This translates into CASSLTRNTEAFF.

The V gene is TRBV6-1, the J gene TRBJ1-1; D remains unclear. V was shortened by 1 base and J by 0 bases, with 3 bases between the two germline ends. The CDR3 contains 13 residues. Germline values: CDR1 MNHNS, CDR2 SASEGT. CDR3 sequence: CASSEGLNTEAFF. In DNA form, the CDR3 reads TGTGCCAGCAGTGAAGGCCTGAACACTGAAGCTTTCTTT.

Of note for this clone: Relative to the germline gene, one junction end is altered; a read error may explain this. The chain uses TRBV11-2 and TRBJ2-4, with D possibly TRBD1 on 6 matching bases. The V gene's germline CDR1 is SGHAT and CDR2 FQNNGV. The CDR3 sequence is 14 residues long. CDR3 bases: TGTGCCAGCAGCCTAGACAGGGCCAAAAACATTCAGTACTTC. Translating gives CASSLDRAKNIQYF.

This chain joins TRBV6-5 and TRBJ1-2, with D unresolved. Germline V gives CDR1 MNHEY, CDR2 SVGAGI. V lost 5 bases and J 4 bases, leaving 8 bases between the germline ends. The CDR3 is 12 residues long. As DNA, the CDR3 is TGTGCCAGCAGTGACGGTGGCTATGGCTACACCTTC. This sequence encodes CASSDGGYGYTF.